The present TCR beta chain was sequenced within a study of T cells in Graves' hyperthyroidism and ophthalmopathy. Study as a whole: Peripheral blood was obtained at initial diagnosis, preceding any treatment.

The investigators amplified TCR beta CDR3 regions from RNA transcripts. Researchers ran a first-round RT-PCR on the TCR CDR3 using the HTBI primer set. TCRdb redid the calling of the multiplex PCR reads with MiXCR, one entry per CDR3 protein. The sample carries 140,000 or so distinct CDR3 sequences, around 21% recorded once. The study's findings and limits: Blood held most thyroid clonotypes expanded above 0.001 frequency. Before onset, by a median of approximately 6.8 months, the model predicted ophthalmopathy.

This clonotype was picked up a small number of times. The antigen remains undetermined. Being one base from a much bigger clone, this may be a read error. V lost 4 bases and J 4 bases, leaving 11 bases between the germline ends. Germline values: CDR1 LNHDA, CDR2 SQIVND (reference sequence). The CDR3 spans 13 residues. The source material was blood. The clonotype was recovered from a woman aged 45 to 65 with Graves' hyperthyroidism that later progressed to Graves' ophthalmopathy. This chain uses TRBV19 with TRBJ2-7; D gene uncertain. The CDR3 DNA reads as TGTGCCAGTAGTACGGGCAGCCGTTACGAGCAGTACTTC. Translating it yields CASSTGSRYEQYF.